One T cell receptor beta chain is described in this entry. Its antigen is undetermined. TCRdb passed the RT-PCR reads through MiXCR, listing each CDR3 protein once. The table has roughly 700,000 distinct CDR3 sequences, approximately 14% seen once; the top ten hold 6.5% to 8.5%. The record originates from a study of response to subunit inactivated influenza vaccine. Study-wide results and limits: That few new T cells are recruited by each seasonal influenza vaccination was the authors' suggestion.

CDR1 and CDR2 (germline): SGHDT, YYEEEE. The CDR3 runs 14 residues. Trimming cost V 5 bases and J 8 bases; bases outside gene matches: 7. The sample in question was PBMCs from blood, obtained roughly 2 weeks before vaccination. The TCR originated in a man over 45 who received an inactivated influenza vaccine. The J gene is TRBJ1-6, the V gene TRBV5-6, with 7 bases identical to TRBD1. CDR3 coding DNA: TGTGCCAGCAGTACCGGGACAGTCGATTCACCCCTCCACTTT. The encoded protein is CASSTGTVDSPLHF.